This T cell receptor beta chain originates from a study of blood T cells in healthy people across ages (dated by TCRdb to between 2015 and 2017). Regarding the complete study: Template switching captured roughly one uniquely barcoded TCR beta cDNA molecule per two T cells in model experiments. The study analyzed two additional independent replicas of 1 million unique cDNA reads from the same blood draw for two donors, one aged 18 to 29 and one aged 80 or older. Using deep sequencing normalized with unique cDNA molecular identifiers, the study measured how TCR beta repertoire diversity changes with age. Donors were grouped into four age groups: young (average about 15 years), middle-aged (39), aged (approximately 67) and long-lived (82). To avoid experimental bias, donors of different ages were randomly spread across the sequencing lanes.

Between the V and J ends, shortened by 2 bases and 1 base respectively, the junction contains 11 bases. From cysteine to phenylalanine, the CDR3 is 14 amino acids long. This entry keeps only the CDR3 DNA: 42 bases, framed from base 1. From a lookup of the germline V gene (reference sequence), CDR1 and CDR2 are DFQATT and SNEGSKA. The 39 donors, aged 6 to 90 years, were systemically healthy Caucasian individuals from Russia. Each donor gave 8.5 to 10 milliliters of peripheral blood, collected into EDTA-treated Vacutainer tubes. PBMCs were isolated by Ficoll-Paque density-gradient centrifugation, with at least 6 million obtained per sample. Total RNA, at least 5 micrograms per sample, was extracted from PBMCs with Trizol reagent. The percentages of naive CD45RAhigh/CD27high T cells were determined by flow cytometry on a PBMC aliquot from every donor. Results and caveats for the whole study, not just this receptor: Donor CMV infection status was unknown, potentially confounding age-related changes in expanded clonotypes. Observed TCR beta diversity correlated strongly with the percentage of naive T cells measured by flow cytometry. Conclusive comparison of naive and antigen-experienced compartments was prevented by the profiling of bulk unsorted PBMCs. Estimates of total diversity based on one million sequenced T cells were regarded as lower bounds and as underestimates. As age increased, observed TCR beta diversity per million T cells dropped in a roughly linear way, and a significant reduction was already evident by age 40. Compared with the aged group, the long-lived group had more naive CD4+ T cells, fewer expanded clones and increased TCR diversity, a pattern suggesting age selection.

Receptors were amplified or captured by 5' RACE. Sequenced using an Illumina HiSeq 2500. A second 7 to 11 cycle PCR used a sample-barcoded 5' primer and a J-beta primer mix. A template-switch 5' adaptor carrying 12 random nucleotides introduced a unique molecular identifier onto each TCR beta cDNA molecule. Each sample yielded at least 3 million CDR3-containing paired-end reads. First-strand cDNA was synthesized from all RNA with the Mint cDNA synthesis kit, primed by a TRBC-specific oligonucleotide. Following uracil-DNA glycosylase treatment, all cDNA underwent a first 18-cycle PCR with the universal primers M1SS and BC2_uni_R. On the authors' methods: Normalization of each sample was performed by random selection of 1 million high-quality reads, each carrying a distinct molecular identifier. Reads with shared molecular identifiers were discarded instead of being binned into consensus sequences. CDR3 identification, clonotype clustering and error correction used MiTCR with a Q25 quality threshold and the strictest error-elimination algorithm. Lower-bound total TCR beta diversity was estimated with a nonparametric unseen species model using Euler transformation. The public reads were run again by TCRdb, first through fastp at Q25 and then through MiXCR, and only productive beta chains were kept. Identical CDR3 protein sequences are pooled into one entry, listed with their most common genes and DNA. These V and J calls rely on TCRdb rather than the paper's analysis. The sample has about 640,000 distinct CDR3 sequences on record, 45% to 65% of them singletons. Approximately 40% of the sample lies in the top ten.

Of note for this clonotype: What this receptor recognizes is not known. Base qualities are missing; no much larger clone stands one base away.

The sequence was obtained from a man aged 55 to 70 in good health. The sample consisted of blood. The chain is encoded by TRBV20-1 joined to TRBJ2-5; no D gene can be assigned with confidence. The CDR3: CSARSGVVQETQYF. The sequence in DNA is TGCAGTGCTAGAAGTGGGGTTGTCCAAGAGACCCAGTACTTC.